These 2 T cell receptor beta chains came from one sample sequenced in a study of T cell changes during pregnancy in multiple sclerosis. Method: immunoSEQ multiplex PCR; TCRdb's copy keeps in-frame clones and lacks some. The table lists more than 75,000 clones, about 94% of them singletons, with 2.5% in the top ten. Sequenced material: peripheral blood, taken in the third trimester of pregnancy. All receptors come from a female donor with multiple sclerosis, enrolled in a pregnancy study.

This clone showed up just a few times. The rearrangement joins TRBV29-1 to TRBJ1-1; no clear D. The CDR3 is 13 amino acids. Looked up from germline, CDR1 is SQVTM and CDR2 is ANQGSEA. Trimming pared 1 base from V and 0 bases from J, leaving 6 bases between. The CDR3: CSVEGLMNTEAFF. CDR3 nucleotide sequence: TGCAGCGTTGAAGGGCTGATGAACACTGAAGCTTTCTTT.

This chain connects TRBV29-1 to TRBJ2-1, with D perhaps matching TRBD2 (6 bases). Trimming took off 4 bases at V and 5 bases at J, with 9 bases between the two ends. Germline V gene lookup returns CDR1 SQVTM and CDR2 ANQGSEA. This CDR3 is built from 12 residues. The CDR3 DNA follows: TGCAGCGTTGTAGCGGATAACAATGAGCAGTTCTTC. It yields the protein CSVVADNNEQFF.